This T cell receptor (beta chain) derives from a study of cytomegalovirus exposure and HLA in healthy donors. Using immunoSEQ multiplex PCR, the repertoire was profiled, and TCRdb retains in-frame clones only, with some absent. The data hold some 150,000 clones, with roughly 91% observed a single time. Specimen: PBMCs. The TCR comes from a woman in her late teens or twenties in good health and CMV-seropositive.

This chain's CDR3 is CASSYGGHLNTEAFF. The CDR3 coding sequence is TGTGCCAGCAGTTACGGTGGCCACCTGAACACTGAAGCTTTCTTT. The J gene is TRBJ1-1, the V gene TRBV6-5; D call uncertain. This CDR3 has 15 residues. V shed 2 bases and J shed 0 bases, with 10 bases lying between them. CDR1 MNHEY and CDR2 SVGAGI come from the germline V gene.